This T cell receptor (beta chain) was identified in a study of T cell repertoires and HLA-DP antigens. A note on this clone: Its antigen is not identified.

The CDR3 is 15 residues long. The V and J ends lost 2 bases and 3 bases respectively, with 13 bases between them. Germline CDR1 and CDR2: MNHEY and SVGAGI. Generated by immunoSEQ multiplex PCR, the TCRdb table keeps only in-frame clones and is missing some. The sample yields roughly 120,000 clones, roughly 92% seen once. The rearrangement uses TRBV6-5 and TRBJ2-5; D tentatively fits TRBD1 or TRBD2 (6 bases each). The receptor was derived from a woman younger than 35 in good health and CMV-seronegative. The sequenced sample was CD4+ T cells from PBMCs. In nucleotides, the CDR3 is TGTGCCAGCAGTTACACCGGGGGCGGTGAAGAGACCCAGTACTTC. It specifies CASSYTGGGEETQYF.